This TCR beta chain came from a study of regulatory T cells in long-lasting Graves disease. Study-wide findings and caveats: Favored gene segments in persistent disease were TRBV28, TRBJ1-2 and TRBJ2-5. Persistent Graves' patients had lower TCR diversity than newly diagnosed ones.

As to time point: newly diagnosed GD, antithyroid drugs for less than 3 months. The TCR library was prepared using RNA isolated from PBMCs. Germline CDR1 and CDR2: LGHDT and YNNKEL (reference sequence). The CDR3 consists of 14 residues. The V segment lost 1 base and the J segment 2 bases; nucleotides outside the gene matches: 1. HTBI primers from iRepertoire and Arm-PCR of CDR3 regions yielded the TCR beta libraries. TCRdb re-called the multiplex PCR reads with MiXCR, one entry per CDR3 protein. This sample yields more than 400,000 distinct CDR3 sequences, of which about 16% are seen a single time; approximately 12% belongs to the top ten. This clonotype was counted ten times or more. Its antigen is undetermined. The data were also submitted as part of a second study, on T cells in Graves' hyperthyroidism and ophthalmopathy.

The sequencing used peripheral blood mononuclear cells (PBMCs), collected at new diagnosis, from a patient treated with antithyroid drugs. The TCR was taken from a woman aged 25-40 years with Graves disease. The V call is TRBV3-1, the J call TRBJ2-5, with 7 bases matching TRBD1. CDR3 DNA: TGTGCCAGCAGCCAAGTACAGGGGCAAGAGACCCAGTACTTC. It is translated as CASSQVQGQETQYF.